Listed below are T cell receptor beta chains from one sample, sequenced in a study of shared clonotypes between healthy human individuals. Some clones are missing from TCRdb's copy, which holds only in-frame ones; the method was immunoSEQ multiplex PCR. The sample holds millions of clones, 85% to 95% seen once. The sample was naive CD4+ T cells sorted from blood. These receptors were collected from a young man in good health. Both conserved end residues are part of each CDR3. D genes are given only for firm matches. Size tells how often a clone was seen (once, few, many) or the class of an expanded clone, and some rows leave it out.

CDR3	DNA	V	D	J	size
CATSRDRLAGHEQFF	TGTGCCACCAGCAGAGATCGGCTAGCGGGCCATGAGCAGTTCTTC	TRBV15	TRBD2	TRBJ2-1	.
CASSASHFSTDTQYF	TGTGCCAGCAGTGCAAGCCATTTTAGCACAGATACGCAGTATTTT	TRBV9	.	TRBJ2-3	.
CASSLATASNQPQHF	TGTGCCAGCAGCTTAGCGACAGCTAGCAATCAGCCCCAGCATTTT	TRBV7-9	.	TRBJ1-5	.
CASSFGEGWNNEQFF	TGCGCCAGCAGCTTCGGAGAGGGCTGGAACAATGAGCAGTTCTTC	TRBV4-3	.	TRBJ2-1	.
CAISESPGTGISNQPQHF	TGTGCCATCAGTGAGTCCCCGGGGACAGGGATAAGCAATCAGCCCCAGCATTTT	TRBV10-3	TRBD1	TRBJ1-5	.
CASSRTGTYEQYF	TGTGCCAGCAGTCGGACAGGAACCTACGAGCAGTACTTC	TRBV5-6	TRBD1	TRBJ2-7	.
CATQRSLAGDSYEQYF	TGTGCCACCCAGAGGTCTCTAGCGGGGGACTCCTACGAGCAGTACTTC	TRBV10-3	TRBD2	TRBJ2-7	.
CASSLLLSTDTQYF	TGTGCCAGCAGTCTCCTCCTAAGCACAGATACGCAGTATTTT	TRBV27	.	TRBJ2-3	.
CASSPRVPDSNQPQHF	TGTGCCAGCTCACCACGGGTGCCGGATAGCAATCAGCCCCAGCATTTT	TRBV18	.	TRBJ1-5	many
CASSPGGGNYEQYF	TGCGCCAGCAGCCCCGGGGGGGGCAACTACGAGCAGTACTTC	TRBV5-1	TRBD2	TRBJ2-7	.
CASSQGLAFPSGELFF	TGTGCCAGCAGCCAGGGGCTGGCCTTCCCATCCGGGGAGCTGTTTTTT	TRBV4-2	.	TRBJ2-2	.
CASSPRDRASGSPLHF	TGTGCCAGCTCACCTCGAGACAGGGCGTCAGGGTCACCCCTCCACTTT	TRBV18	TRBD1	TRBJ1-6	.
CASSNGLQETQYF	TGTGCCAGCAGCAATGGACTACAAGAGACCCAGTACTTC	TRBV5-4	.	TRBJ2-5	.
CASSIGSSGSYNEQFF	TGTGCCAGCAGCATAGGTTCTAGCGGGAGTTACAATGAGCAGTTCTTC	TRBV2	TRBD2	TRBJ2-1	.
CASDGQGFYKNEQYF	TGTGCCAGCGACGGACAGGGGTTCTATAAGAACGAGCAGTACTTC	TRBV2	TRBD1	TRBJ2-7	.
CASSGATTGLEYF	TGTGCCAGCTCAGGGGCCACGACAGGGCTGGAGTACTTC	TRBV18	TRBD1	TRBJ2-4	.
CASKGQGGTEAFF	TGTGCCAGCAAAGGACAGGGAGGGACTGAAGCTTTCTTT	TRBV6-1	TRBD1	TRBJ1-1	.
CASLIGTGKFEAFF	TGTGCCAGCCTTATTGGGACAGGGAAATTTGAAGCTTTCTTT	TRBV6-5	TRBD1	TRBJ1-1	.
CASSPVDDGNTIYF	TGTGCCAGCTCACCCGTAGACGATGGAAACACCATATATTTT	TRBV18	.	TRBJ1-3	.
CASRPEGVEKLFF	TGTGCCAGCAGGCCGGAGGGGGTGGAAAAACTGTTTTTT	TRBV7-9	.	TRBJ1-4	.
CASSIRDTQYF	TGTGCCAGTAGTATAAGAGATACGCAGTATTTT	TRBV19	.	TRBJ2-3	.
CASGRLNTEAFF	TGTGCCAGTGGCAGGCTGAACACTGAAGCTTTCTTT	TRBV19	.	TRBJ1-1	.
CAWSRDTFSGQYF	TGTGCCTGGAGCCGGGACACTTTCTCCGGGCAGTACTTC	TRBV30	.	TRBJ2-7	.
CASSLYPLLAGEETQYF	TGTGCCAGCAGTTTATATCCCTTATTAGCGGGCGAAGAGACCCAGTACTTC	TRBV28	TRBD2	TRBJ2-5	.
CASSPGSPNYGYTF	TGTGCCAGCAGCCCAGGGAGTCCTAACTATGGCTACACCTTC	TRBV5-6	.	TRBJ1-2	.
CASSQDPETYSPLHF	TGCGCCAGCAGCCAAGATCCAGAGACCTATTCACCCCTCCACTTT	TRBV4-3	.	TRBJ1-6	.
CASRAGLAGAEQYF	TGTGCCAGCAGAGCGGGACTAGCGGGAGCCGAGCAGTACTTC	TRBV11-2	TRBD2	TRBJ2-7	.
CASSLLPDRDGELFF	TGCGCCAGCAGCTTATTGCCCGATCGTGACGGGGAGCTGTTTTTT	TRBV5-1	.	TRBJ2-2	.
CASSLIRGGGAFF	TGTGCCAGCAGTTTAATCCGGGGTGGCGGAGCTTTCTTT	TRBV28	.	TRBJ1-1	.
CASSLEVRGGEQYF	TGCGCCAGCAGCTTAGAGGTCAGGGGAGGTGAGCAGTACTTC	TRBV4-1	.	TRBJ2-7	.
CSVRTADEKLFF	TGCAGCGTGCGGACAGCGGATGAAAAACTGTTTTTT	TRBV29-1	.	TRBJ1-4	.
CASSLYRQGYSYEQYF	TGTGCCAGCAGCTTGTACCGACAGGGCTACTCCTACGAGCAGTACTTC	TRBV5-6	TRBD1	TRBJ2-7	.
CASRYETGDGYTF	TGTGCCAGCAGGTATGAGACAGGGGATGGCTACACCTTC	TRBV6-5	TRBD1	TRBJ1-2	.
CASSIGPNTGELFF	TGTGCCAGTAGTATTGGACCAAACACCGGGGAGCTGTTTTTT	TRBV19	.	TRBJ2-2	.
CASSLSGLTEAFF	TGTGCCAGCAGCTTATCCGGACTCACTGAAGCTTTCTTT	TRBV7-9	.	TRBJ1-1	.
CASRLGTGTTDTQYF	TGCGCCAGCAGACTCGGGACGGGTACCACAGATACGCAGTATTTT	TRBV10-2	.	TRBJ2-3	.
CASSLDGGSYNEQFF	TGTGCCAGCAGCTTAGACGGGGGATCCTACAATGAGCAGTTCTTC	TRBV7-9	.	TRBJ2-1	.
CASSPQGTRDTYEQYF	TGCGCCAGCAGCCCACAAGGGACCCGGGACACCTACGAGCAGTACTTC	TRBV5-1	.	TRBJ2-7	.
CASSLGTGIGEQFF	TGTGCCAGCAGCTTAGGCACAGGGATCGGTGAGCAGTTCTTC	TRBV7-9	.	TRBJ2-1	.
CASRNRQKLFF	TGTGCCAGCAGAAACAGGCAAAAACTGTTTTTT	TRBV28	.	TRBJ1-4	.
CASSLDPGGYGYTF	TGTGCCAGCAGCTTAGATCCAGGGGGCTATGGCTACACCTTC	TRBV7-2	TRBD1	TRBJ1-2	.